This passage covers 6 T cell receptor beta chains from one sample sequenced in a study of T cells after yellow fever vaccination. TCRdb ran MiXCR on the 5' RACE reads and lists one entry per CDR3 protein. The repertoire holds 25,000 to 30,000 distinct CDR3 sequences, with less than 5.5% as singletons. Sequenced material: CD8+ T cells sorted from PBMCs, taken 10 days after the yellow fever booster vaccination. Receptors originate from a man aged 30 to 45 who received the YFV17D yellow fever vaccine.

This clonotype was seen at least ten times. This sequence joins TRBV7-9 and TRBJ1-1; no reliable D call. The V end lost 5 bases, the J end lost 1 base, and 11 bases lay between the germline ends. The CDR3 spans 14 residues. CDR1 is SEHNR, CDR2 FQNEAQ, per germline (reference sequence). The CDR3 region is CASSERTENTEAFF. The DNA for the CDR3 is TGTGCCAGCAGCGAACGGACGGAGAACACTGAAGCTTTCTTT.

This clonotype has ten or more counts. The chain joins TRBV5-1 to TRBJ2-2, with 11 bases identical to TRBD2. Germline CDR1 and CDR2: SGHRS and YFSETQ. After removal of 0 bases from V and 6 bases from J, the junction contained 7 bases not matched to a gene. CDR3 length: 17 amino acids. The CDR3 DNA reads as TGCGCCAGCAGCTTGGCCGGACTAGCGGGTCCAGCCGGGGAGCTGTTTTTT. Residues: CASSLAGLAGPAGELFF.

This clonotype was recorded at least ten times. CDR3 region: CASSQRPWADTQYF. The CDR3 DNA follows: TGCGCCAGCAGCCAACGCCCCTGGGCAGATACGCAGTATTTT. This chain links TRBV4-3 with TRBJ2-3; no reliable D call. The V gene's germline CDR1 is LGHNA and CDR2 YSLEER. The CDR3 length is 14 residues. V was trimmed by 2 bases and J by 4 bases, leaving 10 bases between them.

The chain couples TRBV9 to TRBJ2-7; D might be TRBD1 or TRBD2, each matching 5 bases. V was cut by 4 bases and J by 3 bases, with 14 bases left in between. CDR1 is SGDLS, CDR2 YYNGEE, per germline. The CDR3 consists of 14 residues. CDR3 coding DNA: TGTGCCAGCAGCTCCCGGGACCTTGACTACGAGCAGTACTTC. This codes for CASSSRDLDYEQYF. Complete variable domain (other parts from reference TRBV9 and TRBJ2-7): DSGVTQTPKHLITATGQRVTLRCSPRSGDLSVYWYQQSLDQGLQFLIQYYNGEERAKGNILERFSAQQFPDLHSELNLSSLELGDSALYFCASSSRDLDYEQYFGPGTRLTVT.

This clonotype was picked up one time. This chain connects TRBV14 to TRBJ2-5, with 7 positions matching TRBD1. V lost 0 bases, J lost 0 bases, and 13 bases stayed unmatched. The CDR3 extends over 19 amino acids. Germline assignment: CDR1 SGHDN and CDR2 FVKESK. CDR3: CASSQDIPNRGMYQETQYF. CDR3 DNA sequence: TGTGCCAGCAGCCAAGATATCCCCAACAGGGGAATGTACCAAGAGACCCAGTACTTC.

Details on this clonotype: Possible read error: a much larger clone is one base away. V usage is TRBV7-9 and J usage is TRBJ2-1; unclear D gene. Germline V gene data show CDR1 as SEHNR and CDR2 as FQNEAQ (reference sequence). Trimming shortened V by 1 base and J by 7 bases, and 5 bases separated the two germline ends. The CDR3 is made up of 12 amino acids. This chain's CDR3 is CASSLGENEQFF. The CDR3 DNA follows: TGTGCCAGCAGCTTAGGGGAAAATGAGCAGTTCTTC.